The TCR beta chain described here comes from a study of T cell repertoires in cytomegalovirus infection. Study details: TCR beta signatures that were public indicated CMV infection and matching HLA type.

With regard to this clonotype: Its antigen is unknown.

Using its own MiXCR run on the reads, TCRdb lists one record per CDR3 protein. In the table there are approximately 1,000,000 distinct CDR3 sequences, approximately 30% of which are singletons. The germline gives CDR1 MNHNS, CDR2 SASEGT. This CDR3 spans 13 amino acids. V was cut by 8 bases and J by 2 bases, with 11 bases left in between. The gene calls are TRBV6-1 and TRBJ2-3; TRBD1 might be the D (6 bases). Specimen: cultured CD8+ T cells from PBMCs, collected from culture after CMV antigen stimulation. The sequence was obtained from a human donor in good health (CMV status not recorded). Some clones in this sample may be carry-over from other donors' samples. The CDR3 region is CASRSGVTDTQYF. CDR3 nucleotide sequence: TGTGCCAGCCGGTCAGGGGTCACAGATACGCAGTATTTT.